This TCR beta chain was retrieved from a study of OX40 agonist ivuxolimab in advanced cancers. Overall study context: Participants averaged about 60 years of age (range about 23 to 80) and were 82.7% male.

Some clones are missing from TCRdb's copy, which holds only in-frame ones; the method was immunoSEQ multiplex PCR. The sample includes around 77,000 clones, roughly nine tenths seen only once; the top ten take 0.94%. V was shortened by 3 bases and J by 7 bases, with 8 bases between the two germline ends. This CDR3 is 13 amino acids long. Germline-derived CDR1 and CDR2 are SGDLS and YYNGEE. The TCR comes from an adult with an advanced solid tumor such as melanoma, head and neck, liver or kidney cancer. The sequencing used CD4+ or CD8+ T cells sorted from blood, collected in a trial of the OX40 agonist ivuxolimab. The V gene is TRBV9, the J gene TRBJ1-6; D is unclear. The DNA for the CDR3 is TGTGCCAGCAGCGAGGCAGGCAATTCACCCCTCCACTTT. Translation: CASSEAGNSPLHF.